The present entry profiles one T cell receptor (beta chain) with its context. Antigen: not known. This specimen belongs to a study of cytomegalovirus exposure and HLA in healthy donors. After removal of 6 bases from V and 0 bases from J, the junction contained 1 base not matched to a gene. The length of the CDR3 is 15 residues. Germline values: CDR1 MNHNS, CDR2 SASEGT. Study-level points and caveats: As a later analysis showed, several of the most significant clusters appeared to be linked to common viral pathogens. The authors enumerated 150 to 200 TCR beta chains as linked to cytomegalovirus. A later analysis found that most CMV-associated TCR beta chains appeared HLA-restricted. Across donors, sequencing depth was assumed by presence/absence analyses to be roughly uniform.

Primers: 60 Vbeta forward and 13 Jbeta reverse. TCRdb keeps only in-frame clones here, not all; method: immunoSEQ multiplex PCR. The sample carries hundreds of thousands of clones, about 72% recorded once. The gene calls are TRBV6-1 and TRBJ2-6, with TRBD1 matching 8 bases. The clonotype originates from a male donor in good health and CMV-seronegative. The sequenced sample was PBMCs. The CDR3, as DNA: TGTGCCAGCAGCACAGGGGGCTCTGGGGCCAACGTCCTGACTTTC. The encoded protein is CASSTGGSGANVLTF.